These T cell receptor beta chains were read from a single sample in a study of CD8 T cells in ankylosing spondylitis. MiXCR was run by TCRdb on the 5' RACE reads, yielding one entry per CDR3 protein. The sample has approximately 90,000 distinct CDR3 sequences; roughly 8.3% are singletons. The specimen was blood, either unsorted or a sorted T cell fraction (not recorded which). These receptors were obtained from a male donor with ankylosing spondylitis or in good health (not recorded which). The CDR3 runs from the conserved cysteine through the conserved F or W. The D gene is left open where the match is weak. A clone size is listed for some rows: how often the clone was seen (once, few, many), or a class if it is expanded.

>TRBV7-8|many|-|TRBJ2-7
CASSLALAYEQYF
TGTGCCAGCAGCTTAGCATTAGCCTACGAGCAGTACTTC
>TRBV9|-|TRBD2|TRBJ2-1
CASKAYGRDNEQFF
TGTGCCAGCAAAGCGTACGGGAGGGACAATGAGCAGTTCTTC
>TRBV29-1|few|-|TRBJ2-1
CSVESREITYNEQFF
TGCAGCGTAGAATCTCGGGAGATCACCTACAATGAGCAGTTCTTC
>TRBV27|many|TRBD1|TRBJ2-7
CASSRTGIGYEQYF
TGTGCCAGCAGCCGGACAGGGATTGGGTACGAGCAGTACTTC
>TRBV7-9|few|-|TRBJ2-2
CASSLGEASFSGELFF
TGTGCCAGCAGCTTAGGGGAAGCAAGCTTTTCCGGGGAGCTGTTTTTT
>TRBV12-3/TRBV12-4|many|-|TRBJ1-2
CASSYIANYGYTF
TGTGCCAGCAGTTACATAGCTAACTATGGCTACACCTTC
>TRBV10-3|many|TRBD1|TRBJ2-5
CAISEAQGARVETQYF
TGTGCCATCAGTGAGGCGCAGGGGGCGAGAGTAGAGACCCAGTACTTC
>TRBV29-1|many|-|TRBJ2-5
CSVRDRTLQETQYF
TGCAGCGTTCGAGACCGGACCCTTCAAGAGACCCAGTACTTC
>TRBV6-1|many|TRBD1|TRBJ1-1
CASSLGQGAPKAFF
TGTGCCAGCAGCTTGGGACAGGGGGCTCCGAAAGCTTTCTTT
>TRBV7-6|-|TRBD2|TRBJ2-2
CASSSGTSGGRELFF
TGTGCCAGCAGTTCGGGGACTAGCGGGGGTCGGGAGCTGTTTTTT
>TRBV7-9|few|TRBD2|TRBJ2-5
CASSPTFLAGRETQYF
TGTGCCAGCAGCCCAACGTTTCTAGCGGGAAGGGAGACCCAGTACTTC
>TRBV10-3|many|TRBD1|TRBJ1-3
CAISERDSLAGNTIYF
TGTGCCATCAGTGAAAGGGACAGTTTAGCTGGAAACACCATATATTTT
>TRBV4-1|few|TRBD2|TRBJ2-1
CASSQERASGNNEQFF
TGCGCCAGCAGCCAAGAAAGGGCTAGCGGAAACAATGAGCAGTTCTTC
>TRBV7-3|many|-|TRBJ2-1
CASSSSPHNEQFF
TGTGCCAGCAGCTCTAGCCCACACAATGAGCAGTTCTTC
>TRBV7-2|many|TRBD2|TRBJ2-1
CASSTAPGLFYEQFF
TGTGCCAGCAGCACGGCTCCGGGACTATTTTATGAGCAGTTCTTC
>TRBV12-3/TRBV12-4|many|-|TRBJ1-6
CASSFQGTPLHF
TGTGCCAGCAGTTTTCAGGGGACACCCCTCCACTTT